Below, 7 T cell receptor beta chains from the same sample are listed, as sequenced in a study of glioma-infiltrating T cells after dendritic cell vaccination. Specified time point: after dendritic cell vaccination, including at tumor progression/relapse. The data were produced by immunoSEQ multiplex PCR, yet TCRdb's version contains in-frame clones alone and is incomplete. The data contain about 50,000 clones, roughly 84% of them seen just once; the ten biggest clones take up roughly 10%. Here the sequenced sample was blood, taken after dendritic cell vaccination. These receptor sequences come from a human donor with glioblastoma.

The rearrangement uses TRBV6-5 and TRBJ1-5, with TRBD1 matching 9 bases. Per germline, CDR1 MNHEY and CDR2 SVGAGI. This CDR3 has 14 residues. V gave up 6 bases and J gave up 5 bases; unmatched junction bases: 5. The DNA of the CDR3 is TGTGCCAGCAGGCCCACAGGGGGCTATCAGCCCCAGCATTTT. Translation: CASRPTGGYQPQHF.

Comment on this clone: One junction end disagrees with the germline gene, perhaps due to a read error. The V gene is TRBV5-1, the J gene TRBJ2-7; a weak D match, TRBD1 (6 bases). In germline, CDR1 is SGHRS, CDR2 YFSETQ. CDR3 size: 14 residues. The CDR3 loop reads CASSTGTSSNEQYF. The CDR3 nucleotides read TGCGCCAGCAGCACCGGGACATCCTCCAACGAGCAGTACTTC. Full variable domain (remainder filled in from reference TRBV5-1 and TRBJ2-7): KAGVTQTPRYLIKTRGQQVTLSCSPISGHRSVSWYQQTPGQGLQFLFEYFSETQRNKGNFPGRFSGRQFSNSRSEMNVSTLELGDSALYLCASSTGTSSNEQYFGPGTRLTVT.

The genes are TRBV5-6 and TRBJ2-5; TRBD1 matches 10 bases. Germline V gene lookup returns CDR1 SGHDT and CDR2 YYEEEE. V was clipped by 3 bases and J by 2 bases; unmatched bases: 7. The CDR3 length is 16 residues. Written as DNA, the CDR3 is TGTGCCAGCAGCTCAACCGGGACAGGGGCACAAGAGACCCAGTACTTC. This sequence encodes CASSSTGTGAQETQYF.

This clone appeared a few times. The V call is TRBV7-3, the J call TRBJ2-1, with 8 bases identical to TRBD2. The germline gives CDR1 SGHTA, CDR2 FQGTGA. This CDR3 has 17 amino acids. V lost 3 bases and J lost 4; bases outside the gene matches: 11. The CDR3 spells CASSFEAGALPYNEQFF. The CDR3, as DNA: TGTGCCAGCAGCTTCGAAGCGGGGGCCCTCCCTTACAATGAGCAGTTCTTC.

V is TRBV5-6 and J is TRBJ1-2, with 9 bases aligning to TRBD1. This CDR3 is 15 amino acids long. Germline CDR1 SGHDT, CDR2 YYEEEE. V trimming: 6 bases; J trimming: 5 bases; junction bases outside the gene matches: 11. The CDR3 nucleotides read TGTGCCAGCATGATACAGGGGGCGTTTATTTATGGCTACACCTTC. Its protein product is CASMIQGAFIYGYTF. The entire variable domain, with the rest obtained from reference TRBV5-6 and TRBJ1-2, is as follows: DAGVTQSPTHLIKTRGQQVTLRCSPKSGHDTVSWYQQALGQGPQFIFQYYEEEERQRGNFPDRFSGHQFPNYSSELNVNALLLGDSALYLCASMIQGAFIYGYTFGSGTRLTVV.

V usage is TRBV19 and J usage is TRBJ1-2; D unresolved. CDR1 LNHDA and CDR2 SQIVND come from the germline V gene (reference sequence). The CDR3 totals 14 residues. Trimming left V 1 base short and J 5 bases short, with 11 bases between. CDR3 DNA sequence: TGTGCCAGTAGTATAGGACAAGCTCATTATGGCTACACCTTC. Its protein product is CASSIGQAHYGYTF. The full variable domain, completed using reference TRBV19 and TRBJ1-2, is DGGITQSPKYLFRKEGQNVTLSCEQNLNHDAMYWYRQDPGQGLRLIYYSQIVNDFQKGDIAEGYSVSREKKESFPLTVTSAQKNPTAFYLCASSIGQAHYGYTFGSGTRLTVV.

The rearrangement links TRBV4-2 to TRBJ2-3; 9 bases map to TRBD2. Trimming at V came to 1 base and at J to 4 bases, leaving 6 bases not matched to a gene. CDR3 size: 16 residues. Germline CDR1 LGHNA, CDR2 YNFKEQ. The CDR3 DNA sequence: TGTGCCAGCAGCCAAGGCGCGGGGGGGCTTGCAGATACGCAGTATTTT. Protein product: CASSQGAGGLADTQYF.